A single sample gave rise to the 9 T cell receptor beta chains below, sequenced in a study of siplizumab effects on memory and regulatory T cells. Sequencing was performed with immunoSEQ multiplex PCR; in TCRdb, only in-frame clones are kept and a portion is missing. The data show 100,000 to 120,000 clones, roughly 92% seen once. The sequencing input was CD4+ T cells sorted from blood. The receptors come from a human donor in good health.

The chain has TRBV2 and TRBJ2-6; unclear D gene. The V gene's germline CDR1 is SNHLY and CDR2 FYNNEI. V lost 7 bases, J lost 0 bases, and 13 bases lay in between. This CDR3 contains 16 residues. CDR3 DNA sequence: TGTGCCAGCATTCCGCAACAGTACTCTGGGGCCAACGTCCTGACTTTC. Translated, it gives CASIPQQYSGANVLTF. The full variable domain, rest sourced from reference TRBV2 and TRBJ2-6, is EPEVTQTPSHQVTQMGQEVILRCVPISNHLYFYWYRQILGQKVEFLVSFYNNEISEKSEIFDDQFSVERPDGSNFTLKIRSTKLEDSAMYFCASIPQQYSGANVLTFGAGSRLTVL.

The rearrangement uses TRBV6-1 and TRBJ2-7, with 7 bases identical to TRBD1. V dropped 3 bases and J dropped 3; count of bases not matched to a gene: 11. The CDR3 sequence is 16 residues long. CDR1 and CDR2 from the germline V gene are MNHNS and SASEGT. CDR3 coding DNA: TGTGCCAGCAGTGAGGGTGGGACAGATGGAATCTACGAGCAGTACTTC. This encodes CASSEGGTDGIYEQYF.

The gene calls are TRBV5-1 and TRBJ2-3; the match to TRBD1 covers 8 bases. The CDR3 loop spans 16 amino acids. Germline CDR1 SGHRS, CDR2 YFSETQ. V dropped 5 bases and J dropped 0; count of bases not matched to a gene: 8. The CDR3 DNA follows: TGCGCCAGCAGATATGGACAGGGCTATAGCACAGATACGCAGTATTTT. Amino acid sequence: CASRYGQGYSTDTQYF.

This sequence joins TRBV5-4 and TRBJ2-5; 11 bases map to TRBD1. CDR3 length: 15 amino acids. V lost 5 bases, J lost 4 bases, and 7 bases stayed unmatched. The germline V gene has CDR1 SGHNT and CDR2 YYREEE (reference sequence). This chain's CDR3 is CASSPGTGGPETQYF. CDR3 DNA sequence: TGTGCCAGCAGTCCCGGGACAGGGGGTCCAGAGACCCAGTACTTC.

This chain uses TRBV25-1 with TRBJ2-5; perhaps D is TRBD1 or TRBD2 (5 bases each). V gave up 4 bases and J gave up 0 bases, with 15 bases separating them. This CDR3 is 16 amino acids long. Per the germline V gene, CDR1 is MGHDK and CDR2 is SYGVNS. CDR3 DNA: TGTGCCAGCAGTGGTTTAGGGACCGCGGACCAAGAGACCCAGTACTTC. Translated: CASSGLGTADQETQYF.

This clone was counted once. The rearrangement uses TRBV5-6 and TRBJ1-1; D not resolved. From germline, CDR1 is SGHDT and CDR2 YYEEEE. This CDR3 comprises 14 residues. Between the trimmed V and J ends, which lost 1 base and 1 base, there was a span of 8 bases. CDR3 loop: CASSLTRQNTEAFF. The CDR3 DNA follows: TGTGCCAGCAGCTTGACCCGACAGAACACTGAAGCTTTCTTT.

The rearrangement links TRBV18 to TRBJ2-7; D might be TRBD2 (5 bases). The germline V gene encodes CDR1 KGHSH and CDR2 LQKENI. Trimming removed 2 bases at V and 0 bases at J, with 11 bases between. This CDR3 has 15 residues. CDR3 residues: CASSPSRGDSYEQYF. The CDR3 nucleotides are TGTGCCAGCTCACCAAGTCGGGGAGACTCCTACGAGCAGTACTTC.

CDR3 nucleotides: TGCGCCAGCAGCTTCAAGACAAGTACTAGCACAGATACGCAGTATTTT. Amino acids: CASSFKTSTSTDTQYF. The chain couples TRBV5-1 to TRBJ2-3; D is ambiguous. The V end was cut by 2 bases, the J end by 0 bases, with 13 bases between. The CDR3 runs 16 residues. Germline V gene sequence: CDR1 SGHRS, CDR2 YFSETQ.

CDR3 DNA: TGTGCCATCAGTGCTGGGGAGGGGACTAGCTTGTACGAGCAGTACTTC. Amino acid sequence: CAISAGEGTSLYEQYF. V is TRBV10-3 and J is TRBJ2-7, with 9 nucleotides matching TRBD2. CDR3 length: 16 residues. Unmatched junction bases numbered 11, after V lost 4 bases and J lost 4 bases. Per germline, CDR1 ENHRY and CDR2 SYGVKD.